These 15 T cell receptor beta chains share one sample of origin, sequenced in a study of blood T cell repertoires in COVID-19. Clones were sequenced by immunoSEQ multiplex PCR, and TCRdb holds only the in-frame ones, with some missing. The sample has 55,000 to 75,000 clones, approximately 86% seen once. Input material: peripheral blood. The source of these receptors is a human donor with active COVID-19. The donor label of this sample is uncertain.

V is TRBV11-3 and J is TRBJ2-7; 10 bases agree with TRBD1. Per germline, CDR1 SGHNT and CDR2 YENEEA. Unmatched junction bases numbered 1, after V lost 0 bases and J lost 2 bases. There are 15 residues in the CDR3. CDR3 DNA: TGTGCCAGCAGCTTAGAGGGACAGGGGACCTACGAGCAGTACTTC. Its protein is CASSLEGQGTYEQYF. The variable domain in full, completed from reference TRBV11-3 and TRBJ2-7, reads EAGVVQSPRYKIIEKKQPVAFWCNPISGHNTLYWYLQNLGQGPELLIRYENEEAVDDSQLPKDRFSAERLKGVDSTLKIQPAELGDSAVYLCASSLEGQGTYEQYFGPGTRLTVT.

A few counts support this clone. This chain uses TRBV18 with TRBJ2-5, with TRBD1 as a possible D gene (6 bases). The CDR3 runs 13 residues. V was pared by 8 bases and J by 4 bases, with 14 bases between. Per the germline V gene, CDR1 is KGHSH and CDR2 is LQKENI. CDR3 sequence: CASHLGARETQYF. The CDR3 DNA reads as TGTGCCAGCCACCTGGGGGCTCGAGAGACCCAGTACTTC.

The rearrangement joins TRBV10-1 to TRBJ2-5; possible D gene TRBD1, 6 bases. The CDR3 is 16 residues long. Germline V CDR1 and CDR2: WNHNN, SYGVQD (reference sequence). V was trimmed by 0 bases and J by 2 bases, leaving 13 bases between them. The chain's CDR3 is CASSESSLGQQETQYF. In DNA form, the CDR3 reads TGCGCCAGCAGTGAGTCTTCCCTTGGACAGCAAGAGACCCAGTACTTC.

The CDR3 DNA follows: TGTGCCAGCAGCCAGACCGGGACAGGGGGCTACGGCTACACCTTC. Translating it yields CASSQTGTGGYGYTF. The chain joins TRBV14 to TRBJ1-2, with TRBD1 matching 12 bases. CDR1 and CDR2 from the germline V gene are SGHDN and FVKESK. The trim removed 3 bases at V and 8 bases at J, leaving 7 bases unmatched. CDR3 length: 15 amino acids.

V and J are TRBV5-1 and TRBJ1-3, with D possibly being TRBD1 (5 bases). CDR3 size: 19 residues. V shed 0 bases and J shed 4 bases, with 23 bases lying between them. Germline assignment: CDR1 SGHRS and CDR2 YFSETQ. The CDR3 spells CASSLVPTSTVVAGNTIYF. Written as DNA, the CDR3 is TGCGCCAGCAGCTTGGTCCCCACCTCGACAGTAGTGGCCGGAAACACCATATATTTT.

The chain recombines TRBV3-1 (or the pseudogene TRBV3-2) with TRBJ2-2; D remains ambiguous. In germline, CDR1 is LGHDT, CDR2 YNNKEL (reference sequence). The CDR3 runs 12 residues. Trimming removed 3 bases from V and 5 bases from J, with 4 bases in between. Written as DNA, the CDR3 is TGTGCCAGCAGCCACTTGACCGGGGAGCTGTTTTTT. It translates to CASSHLTGELFF.

The rearrangement links TRBV27 to TRBJ1-6, with a tentative D call TRBD1 (5 bases). This CDR3 spans 16 amino acids. V was cut by 6 bases and J by 4 bases, with 16 bases left in between. Germline V CDR1 and CDR2: MNHEY, SMNVEV (reference sequence). The CDR3 region has the DNA TGTGCCAGCAGAGACAGTACCCTTATGTATAATTCACCCCTCCACTTT. Translating gives CASRDSTLMYNSPLHF.

The chain has TRBV18 and TRBJ2-1; TRBD2 matches at 10 bases. Germline CDR1 reads KGHSH; CDR2 reads LQKENI. CDR3 length: 17 amino acids. With V trimmed by 4 bases and J by 1 base, 7 bases remained unmatched. CDR3: CASSLRSGGASYNEQFF. CDR3 in DNA: TGTGCCAGCTCACTCCGAAGCGGGGGGGCTTCCTACAATGAGCAGTTCTTC. Together with reference TRBV18 and TRBJ2-1, the CDR3 gives the full variable domain: NAGVMQNPRHLVRRRGQEARLRCSPMKGHSHVYWYRQLPEEGLKFMVYLQKENIIDESGMPKERFSAEFPKEGPSILRIQQVVRGDSAAYFCASSLRSGGASYNEQFFGPGTRLTVL.

This clone appeared a single time. The chain links TRBV20-1 to TRBJ2-7; 7 positions agree with TRBD2. The ends lost 3 bases at V and 0 bases at J; junction bases unmatched: 8. Germline CDR1 and CDR2: DFQATT and SNEGSKA (reference sequence). There are 15 residues in the CDR3. The CDR3 coding sequence is TGCAGTGCTAGTTACCGGGACTACGGCTCCTACGAGCAGTACTTC. This translates into CSASYRDYGSYEQYF.

This clone turned up a few times. V is TRBV30 and J is TRBJ1-2; no clear D. CDR1 is GTSNPN and CDR2 is SVGIG in the germline V gene (reference sequence). Trimming removed 2 bases from V and 6 bases from J, with 10 bases in between. The CDR3 consists of 12 residues. The CDR3 sequence: CAWSRDRDGYTF. DNA of the CDR3: TGTGCCTGGAGTCGAGACCGGGATGGCTACACCTTC. Variable domain in full (rest from reference TRBV30 and TRBJ1-2): SQTIHQWPATLVQPVGSPLSLECTVEGTSNPNLYWYRQAAGRGLQLLFYSVGIGQISSEVPQNLSASRPQDRQFILSSKKLLLSDSGFYLCAWSRDRDGYTFGSGTRLTVV.

The chain combines TRBV5-1 with TRBJ2-7; TRBD1 matches at 9 bases. After removal of 4 bases from V and 4 bases from J, the junction contained 6 bases not matched to a gene. Per the germline V gene, CDR1 is SGHRS and CDR2 is YFSETQ. The CDR3 is 14 residues long. This CDR3 reads CASSRDRAAYEQYF. The CDR3 DNA follows: TGCGCCAGCAGCAGGGACAGGGCGGCGTACGAGCAGTACTTC.

The V call is TRBV11-3, the J call TRBJ2-1, with 12 bases fitting TRBD2. Germline V gene data show CDR1 as SGHNT and CDR2 as YENEEA. V gave up 2 bases and J gave up 7 bases; unmatched junction bases: 3. The CDR3 has 15 amino acids. CDR3 loop: CASSLLAGGPNEQFF. DNA of the CDR3: TGTGCCAGCAGCTTACTAGCGGGGGGGCCGAATGAGCAGTTCTTC.

The V call is TRBV9, the J call TRBJ2-5; 12 nucleotides match TRBD2. The CDR3 loop spans 15 amino acids. Trimming removed 4 bases from V and 1 base from J; junction bases left unmatched: 2. Germline lookup yields CDR1 SGDLS and CDR2 YYNGEE. CDR3 residues: CASSLAGGIQETQYF. CDR3 nucleotide sequence: TGTGCCAGCAGCCTAGCGGGGGGGATCCAAGAGACCCAGTACTTC.

The chain combines TRBV6-5 with TRBJ2-7; tentatively, D is TRBD2 (5 bases). Per the germline V gene, CDR1 is MNHEY and CDR2 is SVGAGI. The CDR3 totals 14 residues. Trimming left V 4 bases short and J 5 bases short, with 15 bases between. The CDR3 is CASSSPFLADEQYF. In DNA form, the CDR3 reads TGTGCCAGCAGTTCCCCTTTTCTAGCTGACGAGCAGTACTTC.

J is TRBJ1-5 and V is TRBV28, with a tentative D call TRBD1 (6 bases). The CDR3 is 11 residues long. Germline CDR1 and CDR2: MDHEN and SYDVKM. The ends were cut back, 5 bases at V and 15 bases at J, with 14 bases in the middle. CDR3 in DNA: TGTGCCAGCAGTACGACAGGATCTCGGCATTTT. Translating it yields CASSTTGSRHF.